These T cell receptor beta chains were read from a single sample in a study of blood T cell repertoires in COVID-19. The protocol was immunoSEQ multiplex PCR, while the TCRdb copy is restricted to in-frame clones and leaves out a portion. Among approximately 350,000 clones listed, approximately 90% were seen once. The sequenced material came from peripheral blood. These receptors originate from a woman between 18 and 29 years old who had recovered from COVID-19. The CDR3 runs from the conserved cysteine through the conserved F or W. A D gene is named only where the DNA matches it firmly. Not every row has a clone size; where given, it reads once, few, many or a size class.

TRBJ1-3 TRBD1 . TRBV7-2 TGTGCCAGCAGCTTAAGGGGGCTCTCTGGAAACACCATATATTTT CASSLRGLSGNTIYF
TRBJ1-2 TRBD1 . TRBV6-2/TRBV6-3 TGTGCCAGCAGTTGGGACAGGGAGAATTATGGCTACACCTTC CASSWDRENYGYTF
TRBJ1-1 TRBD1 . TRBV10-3 TGTGCCATCAGCGGACAGGGAGGAACGAACACTGAAGCTTTCTTT CAISGQGGTNTEAFF
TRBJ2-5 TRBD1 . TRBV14 TGTGCCAGCAGAGGGACAGGGACTCAAGAGACCCAGTACTTC CASRGTGTQETQYF
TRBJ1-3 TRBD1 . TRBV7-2 TGTGCCAGCAGCTACCACGGACAGGGCCGAAACACCATATATTTT CASSYHGQGRNTIYF
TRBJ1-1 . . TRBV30 TGTGCCTGGAGTGCCGGCGGGAGCACTGAAGCTTTCTTT CAWSAGGSTEAFF
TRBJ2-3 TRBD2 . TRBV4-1 TGCGCCAGCAGCCAACTAGAACGGACTAGCTGGAGCACAGATACGCAGTATTTT CASSQLERTSWSTDTQYF
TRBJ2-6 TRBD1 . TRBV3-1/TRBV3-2 TGTGCCAGCAGACAAGGACAGGTTGCTGGGGCCAACGTCCTGACTTTC CASRQGQVAGANVLTF
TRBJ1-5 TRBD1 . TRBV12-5 TGTGCTAGTGGTTTGACCCCCCGACAGGGGAATCAGCCCCAGCATTTT CASGLTPRQGNQPQHF
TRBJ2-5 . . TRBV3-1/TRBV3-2 TGTGCCAGCAGCCAAGATAAAATACTGGAGGAGACCCAGTACTTC CASSQDKILEETQYF
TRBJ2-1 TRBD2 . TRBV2 TGTGCCAGCAGGGGGACTAGCGGTTACAATGAGCAGTTCTTC CASRGTSGYNEQFF
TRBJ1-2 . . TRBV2 TGTGCCGGGGCCAGGACCACTAACTATGGCTACACCTTC CAGARTTNYGYTF
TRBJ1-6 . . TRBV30 TGTGCCTGGAGTGGAGGCAATTCACCCCTCCACTTT CAWSGGNSPLHF
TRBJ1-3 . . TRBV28 TGTGCCAGCAGTTCCTCCCAGGGTACACGCTCTGGAAACACCATATATTTT CASSSSQGTRSGNTIYF
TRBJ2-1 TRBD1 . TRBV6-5 TGTGCCAGCAATCCGACAGGGTCAAATGAGCAGTTCTTC CASNPTGSNEQFF
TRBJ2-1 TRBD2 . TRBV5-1 TGCGCCAGCAGCCCCCCCGGGACTAGCCACGGCAATGAGCAGTTCTTC CASSPPGTSHGNEQFF
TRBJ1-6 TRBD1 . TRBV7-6 TGTGCCAGCAGCTCGCGGCCGGGACAGGGGACCAATTCACCCCTCCACTTT CASSSRPGQGTNSPLHF
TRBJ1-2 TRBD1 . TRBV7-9 TGTGCCAGCAGCGAACCGGGACAGGGGGCGGGTGGCTACACCTTC CASSEPGQGAGGYTF
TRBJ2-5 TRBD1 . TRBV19 TGTGCCAGTAGTAAGGGGGCTCGGGAGACCCAGTACTTC CASSKGARETQYF
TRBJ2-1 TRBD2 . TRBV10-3 TGTGCCATCAGTAACGCCAATCAGCGGGGGCGGGGTGAGCAGTTCTTC CAISNANQRGRGEQFF
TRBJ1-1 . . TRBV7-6 TGTGCCAGCAACTGGGGAAACGGGGGACCGAAGGGCACTGAAGCTTTCTTT CASNWGNGGPKGTEAFF
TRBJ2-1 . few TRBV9 TGTGCCAGCAGCGTAGGAGGGAGCTTAACCTACAATGAGCAGTTCTTC CASSVGGSLTYNEQFF
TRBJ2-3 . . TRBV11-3 TGTGCCAGCGGAGGGCGGCACACAGATACGCAGTATTTT CASGGRHTDTQYF
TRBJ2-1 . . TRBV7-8 TGTGCCAGCAGCTGGGGGGTAAAAGGGAATGAGCAGTTCTTC CASSWGVKGNEQFF
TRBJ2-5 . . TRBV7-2 TGTGCCAGCAGCTTAGCTCCCCAGGGATATCTGGGAGAGACCCAGTACTTC CASSLAPQGYLGETQYF
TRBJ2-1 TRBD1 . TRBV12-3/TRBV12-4 TGTGCCAGCAGTCGGACAGGGTTCTCTGAGCAGTTCTTC CASSRTGFSEQFF
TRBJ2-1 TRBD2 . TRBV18 TGTGCCAGCTCACGACCAGGGACTAGCGGGAGCCACAATGAGCAGTTCTTC CASSRPGTSGSHNEQFF
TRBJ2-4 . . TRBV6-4 TGTGCCAGCAGAAGACTAGTAGGTCGGAACATTCAGTACTTC CASRRLVGRNIQYF
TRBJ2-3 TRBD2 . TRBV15 TGTGCCACCAGCAGGACTAGCGGGAGCACAGATACGCAGTATTTT CATSRTSGSTDTQYF
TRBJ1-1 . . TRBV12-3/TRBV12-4 TGTGCCAGCAGTTTCTCCGGGAACACTGAAGCTTTCTTT CASSFSGNTEAFF
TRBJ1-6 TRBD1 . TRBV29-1 TGCAGCGTTGGAACAGGGGGTAATTCACCCCTCCACTTT CSVGTGGNSPLHF